This record looks at one TCR beta chain sequence and its context. The CDR3 has 14 residues. Trimming removed 8 bases from V and 5 bases from J; junction bases left unmatched: 9. Per germline, CDR1 LNHDA and CDR2 SQIVND (reference sequence). This sample was taken from a study of blood T cell repertoires in COVID-19. As handled by the study authors: Using reference gene primer amplification, nucleated cell counts were estimated. Profiled with immunoSEQ multiplex PCR; TCRdb holds only in-frame clones, not every one. The DNA was the basis for D and trimming; V, J and clone size are from that table. The sample records tens of thousands of clones, around 85% being singletons.

The chain carries TRBV19 and TRBJ2-1, with TRBD2 identical over 7 bases. The receptor was derived from a human donor with acute or convalescent COVID-19. The donor label of this sample is uncertain. Material: peripheral blood. CDR3 bases: TGTGCCAGTTCTCGGGACTACAATAACAATGAGCAGTTCTTC. As protein: CASSRDYNNNEQFF.